Sequencing of this TCR beta chain was carried out in a study of blood T cell repertoires in COVID-19. Study background: PBMCs, B-cell-depleted T cells, or T cells were the source of the cDNA or gDNA that made up the material.

Profiling relied on immunoSEQ multiplex PCR, and the TCRdb table lists in-frame clones only, not all of them. This repertoire shows a few hundred thousand clones, around 89% found once; its top ten account for 1.2%. CDR3 length equals 13 residues. Per germline, CDR1 SNHLY and CDR2 FYNNEI. V trimming: 7 bases; J trimming: 7 bases; junction bases outside the gene matches: 9. Participants, about 18 to 95 years old, spanned about 26 US areas. Participant-reported clinical history was the basis for cohort assignment. Two negative PCRs, clearance, or symptom resolution had been documented for recovered Cohort 3 donors.

This sequence originates from a man aged 25 to 40 who had recovered from COVID-19. The J gene is TRBJ1-2, the V gene TRBV2, with 7 nucleotides matching TRBD1. The sample consisted of PBMCs or T cells enriched from blood (not recorded which). Here the CDR3 reads CASKELQGSGYTF. Here the CDR3 DNA reads TGTGCCAGCAAAGAGTTACAGGGGTCTGGCTACACCTTC.